The rows below give T cell receptor beta chains drawn from one sample of a study of cytomegalovirus exposure and HLA in healthy donors. Clones were read by immunoSEQ multiplex PCR, and TCRdb kept only the in-frame ones, dropping some. The data contain 96,000 or so clones, about four fifths of them singletons. The sample taken for sequencing was PBMCs. These receptors all come from a woman aged 70-85 years in good health and CMV-seropositive. Both conserved end residues are part of each CDR3. D genes are given only for firm matches. A row's size may be missing; if present it is once, few, many or a size class.

j_call d_call v_call clone_size cdr3_aa cdr3_nt
TRBJ2-6 . TRBV5-1 . CASSTGVSGANVLTF TGCGCCAGCAGCACGGGGGTCTCTGGGGCCAACGTCCTGACTTTC
TRBJ2-7 TRBD1 TRBV29-1 . CSVRRTGGSYEQYF TGCAGCGTTCGAAGGACAGGGGGCTCCTACGAGCAGTACTTC
TRBJ2-5 . TRBV18 . CASSPGQRPARETQYF TGTGCCAGCTCACCCGGACAGAGGCCCGCAAGGGAGACCCAGTACTTC
TRBJ2-7 TRBD1 TRBV7-8 once CASSPRQGALGEQYF TGTGCCAGCAGCCCCAGACAGGGGGCGCTGGGGGAGCAGTACTTC
TRBJ2-7 TRBD1 TRBV28 . CASSLFTNRGQTLSGLYEQYF TGTGCCAGCAGTTTATTCACCAACAGGGGGCAGACACTGTCTGGTCTCTACGAGCAGTACTTC
TRBJ1-1 TRBD1 TRBV10-3 . CAISRTGTGGARAFF TGTGCCATCAGTAGAACCGGGACAGGGGGCGCAAGGGCTTTCTTT
TRBJ1-1 . TRBV7-2 . CASSLAGGGTEAFF TGTGCCAGCAGCTTAGCCGGGGGAGGCACTGAAGCTTTCTTT
TRBJ1-5 TRBD1 TRBV6-6 . CASNKPGQGTQPQHF TGTGCCAGCAATAAGCCGGGACAGGGAACCCAGCCCCAGCATTTT
TRBJ1-1 . TRBV11-2 . CASSLGLIMNTEAFF TGTGCCAGCAGCCTGGGACTGATCATGAACACTGAAGCTTTCTTT
TRBJ2-3 TRBD2 TRBV4-3 . CASSQEPISGGVLDTQYF TGCGCCAGCAGCCAAGAACCAATTAGCGGGGGGGTATTAGATACGCAGTATTTT
TRBJ1-5 . TRBV28 . CASSLAGKPQHF TGTGCCAGCAGTTTAGCGGGGAAGCCCCAGCATTTT
TRBJ2-3 TRBD2 TRBV28 . CASSTQGVMAGGIPDTQYF TGTGCCAGCAGTACACAGGGAGTAATGGCGGGGGGCATTCCAGATACGCAGTATTTT
TRBJ2-7 . TRBV27 . CASSLKPTVRSYEQYF TGTGCCAGCAGTTTAAAGCCGACAGTCCGCTCCTACGAGCAGTACTTC
TRBJ1-6 TRBD1 TRBV7-9 . CASRLDRGSYRSPLHF TGTGCCAGCAGATTGGACAGGGGATCTTACCGCTCACCCCTCCACTTT
TRBJ2-7 TRBD2 TRBV7-6 . CASSSSTGTSGRYEQYF TGTGCCAGCAGCTCATCCACCGGGACTAGCGGGAGATACGAGCAGTACTTC
TRBJ2-7 . TRBV30 . CAWGRDSTYEQYF TGTGCCTGGGGAAGGGACTCCACCTACGAGCAGTACTTC
TRBJ1-1 TRBD1 TRBV5-1 . CASRTGSANTEAFF TGCGCCAGCAGGACAGGGTCGGCGAACACTGAAGCTTTCTTT
TRBJ2-2 TRBD1 TRBV5-4 . CASSPGGTGLTGELFF TGTGCCAGCAGCCCTGGGGGGACAGGGTTGACCGGGGAGCTGTTTTTT
TRBJ2-5 . TRBV30 once CAWSSGAGTQYF TGTGCCTGGAGTTCGGGAGCTGGGACCCAGTACTTC
TRBJ2-2 TRBD1 TRBV5-1 few CASSPPSGQGYSTGELFF TGCGCCAGCAGCCCGCCTTCGGGACAGGGCTACAGCACCGGGGAGCTGTTTTTT
TRBJ1-2 . TRBV10-3 once CAISESRSDGYTF TGTGCCATCAGTGAGTCGAGAAGCGATGGCTACACCTTC
TRBJ2-7 TRBD1 TRBV5-1 . CASSTGQGAFEQYF TGCGCCAGCAGCACCGGACAGGGGGCCTTCGAGCAGTACTTC
TRBJ2-7 . TRBV7-2 . CASSLARASYEQYF TGTGCCAGCAGCTTAGCCAGAGCTAGCTACGAGCAGTACTTC
TRBJ1-3 TRBD1 TRBV7-9 . CASSFQQGATSGNTIYF TGTGCCAGCAGCTTCCAACAGGGGGCTACCTCTGGAAACACCATATATTTT
TRBJ1-6 . TRBV27 . CASTALGQNNSPLHF TGTGCCAGCACTGCTCTCGGACAGAATAATTCACCCCTCCACTTT
TRBJ2-1 TRBD2 TRBV5-1 . CASSLGLASPNEQFF TGCGCCAGCAGCTTGGGACTAGCGTCCCCCAATGAGCAGTTCTTC
TRBJ2-7 TRBD2 TRBV6-5 . CASSYAGTSGSYEQYF TGTGCCAGCAGTTACGCCGGGACTAGCGGGAGTTACGAGCAGTACTTC
TRBJ1-1 . TRBV2 few CASGRGEAFF TGTGCCAGCGGGAGGGGGGAAGCTTTCTTT
TRBJ1-6 TRBD1 TRBV7-9 . CSSSLSGQGRSPLHF TGTTCCAGCAGCTTATCCGGACAGGGAAGATCACCCCTCCACTTT
TRBJ2-7 TRBD1 TRBV6-5 . CASSYGGTGAYEQYF TGTGCCAGCAGCTATGGGGGGACAGGGGCCTACGAGCAGTACTTC
TRBJ2-3 . TRBV10-3 . CAISDSGTRRTDTQYF TGTGCCATCAGTGACTCCGGGACAAGGAGAACAGATACGCAGTATTTT
TRBJ2-2 . TRBV7-9 . CASSLLSGLFF TGTGCCAGCAGCCTCCTTTCCGGGCTGTTTTTT
TRBJ2-5 . TRBV7-3 . CASSGGPQETQYF TGTGCCAGCAGCGGCGGCCCTCAAGAGACCCAGTACTTC
TRBJ2-5 . TRBV29-1 . CSVGREETQYF TGCAGCGTTGGCAGGGAAGAGACCCAGTACTTC
TRBJ2-2 TRBD1 TRBV18 . CASSPGTGRPGELFF TGTGCCAGCTCACCTGGGACAGGGCGTCCGGGGGAGCTGTTTTTT
TRBJ2-5 . TRBV5-1 . CASSLVIAGNREETQYF TGCGCCAGCAGCTTGGTTATTGCGGGGAATCGGGAAGAGACCCAGTACTTC
TRBJ2-1 TRBD2 TRBV5-4 . CASSLLAAEQFF TGTGCCAGCAGCCTCCTAGCGGCTGAGCAGTTCTTC
TRBJ1-6 . TRBV18 . CASSPSGPDSPLHF TGTGCCAGCTCACCATCAGGGCCTGATTCACCCCTCCACTTT
TRBJ2-2 TRBD2 TRBV6-5 . CASRRGGGTGELFF TGTGCCAGCAGACGCGGGGGGGGGACCGGGGAGCTGTTTTTT
TRBJ2-1 . TRBV7-2 . CASSSNRLAYNEQFF TGTGCCAGCAGCTCAAATCGACTAGCCTACAATGAGCAGTTCTTC
TRBJ2-7 . TRBV7-2 few CASSPPSTYEQYF TGTGCCAGCAGTCCACCGAGTACCTACGAGCAGTACTTC
TRBJ1-1 TRBD1 TRBV9 once CASSAGTGFEAFF TGTGCCAGCAGCGCCGGGACAGGCTTTGAAGCTTTCTTT
TRBJ2-1 TRBD2 TRBV4-3 . CASSHRTSGGPRYNEQFF TGCGCCAGCAGCCACAGGACTAGCGGGGGGCCCCGATACAATGAGCAGTTCTTC
TRBJ1-2 TRBD1 TRBV18 . CASSPYNEGAKGYTF TGTGCCAGCTCACCTTACAATGAGGGGGCTAAGGGCTACACCTTC
TRBJ2-3 TRBD2 TRBV18 . CASSPTSGGARDTQYF TGTGCCAGCTCACCTACTAGCGGGGGGGCGAGAGATACGCAGTATTTT
TRBJ1-5 TRBD1 TRBV5-8 . CASSLAGTGTLYSNQPQHF TGTGCCAGCAGCTTGGCGGGGACAGGGACCCTCTATAGCAATCAGCCCCAGCATTTT